This T cell receptor beta chain was identified in a study of cytomegalovirus exposure and HLA in healthy donors. The germline V gene has CDR1 SNHLY and CDR2 FYNNEI. CDR3 length: 15 residues. The trim removed 0 bases at V and 9 bases at J, leaving 11 bases unmatched. The table came from immunoSEQ multiplex PCR; TCRdb's copy has only in-frame clones and leaves some out. The sample contains 110,000 to 150,000 clones, roughly nine tenths of which appear only once. The sample was PBMCs. The chain combines TRBV2 with TRBJ2-7, with TRBD2 matching 7 bases. This receptor was obtained from a man in his late teens or twenties in good health and CMV-seronegative. Here the CDR3 DNA reads TGTGCCAGCAGTGAAGCCTCCTGGGCGGGGAGGGGGCAGTACTTC. It codes for CASSEASWAGRGQYF. The entire variable domain, with the rest obtained from reference TRBV2 and TRBJ2-7, is as follows: EPEVTQTPSHQVTQMGQEVILRCVPISNHLYFYWYRQILGQKVEFLVSFYNNEISEKSEIFDDQFSVERPDGSNFTLKIRSTKLEDSAMYFCASSEASWAGRGQYFGPGTRLTVT.